Listed here are 24 T cell receptor beta chains from one sample, sequenced in a study of blood T cell repertoires in COVID-19. Sequencing used immunoSEQ multiplex PCR; TCRdb keeps in-frame clones, though not all of them. The table has approximately 11,000 clones, approximately 88% seen once. Sequenced material: peripheral blood. The receptors shown here come from a human donor in a cohort sampled during active COVID-19.

This chain uses TRBV5-5 with TRBJ2-1; D unclear. This CDR3 region has 15 residues. The germline V gene encodes CDR1 SGHKS and CDR2 YYEKEE (reference sequence). Between the trimmed V and J ends, which lost 4 bases and 4 bases, there was a span of 15 bases. The CDR3 DNA sequence: TGTGCCAGCAGCCCTGGAGCTCCCGCGTACAATGAGCAGTTCTTC. The encoded protein is CASSPGAPAYNEQFF.

This chain connects TRBV7-9 to TRBJ1-2; 12 bases line up with TRBD1. Germline lookup yields CDR1 SEHNR and CDR2 FQNEAQ (reference sequence). V lost 6 bases and J lost 6; bases outside the gene matches: 5. The length of the CDR3 is 14 residues. The CDR3 DNA is TGTGCCAGCAGGGGGACAGGGGGCCCAGATGGCTACACCTTC. Translated, it gives CASRGTGGPDGYTF.

The chain employs TRBV10-2 and TRBJ2-2, with a weak D call TRBD1 (6 bases). The V end was cut by 5 bases, the J end by 2 bases, with 12 bases between. Per the germline V gene, CDR1 is WSHSY and CDR2 is SAAADI. The CDR3 has 15 amino acids. The CDR3 loop is CASSPGHRNTGELFF. CDR3 in DNA: TGCGCCAGCAGTCCGGGACACCGAAACACCGGGGAGCTGTTTTTT.

The chain employs TRBV11-2 and TRBJ1-3; D is possibly TRBD1 (6 bases). From germline, CDR1 is SGHAT and CDR2 FQNNGV. The CDR3 sequence is 15 residues long. With 3 bases removed from V and 0 bases from J, the gap between germline ends came to 9 bases. The CDR3, as DNA: TGTGCCAGCAGCTTTAGGGGGAACTCTGGAAACACCATATATTTT. It encodes CASSFRGNSGNTIYF.

This chain connects TRBV7-9 to TRBJ2-3; perhaps TRBD2 as D (7 bases). Between the trimmed V and J ends, which lost 0 bases and 7 bases, there was a span of 14 bases. This CDR3 is built from 15 residues. CDR1 and CDR2 (germline): SEHNR, FQNEAQ (reference sequence). CDR3 in amino acids: CASSLAGGPFHTQYF. The CDR3 DNA reads TGTGCCAGCAGCTTAGCGGGGGGGCCTTTTCATACGCAGTATTTT.

V and J are TRBV10-1 and TRBJ2-1; TRBD2 matches 13 bases. CDR1 and CDR2 from the germline V gene are WNHNN and SYGVQD (reference sequence). V was clipped by 3 bases and J by 8 bases; unmatched bases: 10. There are 17 residues in the CDR3. As DNA, the CDR3 is TGCGCCAGCAGTGATATCCTAGGACTAGCGGGGGTCGATGAGCAGTTCTTC. It codes for CASSDILGLAGVDEQFF.

The chain joins TRBV11-2 to TRBJ2-5; TRBD1 matches at 12 bases. V shed 6 bases and J 4 bases; nucleotides not matched to a gene: 9. This CDR3 has 16 residues. The germline V gene encodes CDR1 SGHAT and CDR2 FQNNGV. The CDR3 here is CASRLSGQGAGETQYF. The CDR3 nucleotides read TGTGCCAGCAGACTATCGGGACAGGGGGCAGGAGAGACCCAGTACTTC.

To note about this clone: The sample contains more than one DNA sequence encoding this CDR3. J is TRBJ2-5 and V is TRBV3-1 (or the pseudogene TRBV3-2), with D perhaps TRBD2 (5 bases). Germline loops: CDR1 LGHDT, CDR2 YNNKEL (reference sequence). The CDR3 contains 14 residues. V was shortened by 1 base and J by 4 bases, with 10 bases between the two germline ends. CDR3 residues: CASSQGRGGETQYF. Here the CDR3 DNA reads TGTGCCAGCAGCCAAGGAAGAGGAGGAGAGACCCAGTACTTC.

The V and J genes are TRBV9 and TRBJ1-6; D is unresolved. This CDR3 comprises 14 residues. Germline V gene data show CDR1 as SGDLS and CDR2 as YYNGEE. V was cut by 9 bases and J by 6 bases, with 16 bases left in between. In nucleotides, the CDR3 is TGTGCCACCAGTTCCGGGAGTGTTAATTCACCCCTCCACTTT. Residues: CATSSGSVNSPLHF.

This clone was detected a few times. The chain joins TRBV18 to TRBJ2-7; D may be TRBD1 (5 bases). Germline V CDR1 and CDR2: KGHSH, LQKENI. V lost 6 bases and J 3 bases, leaving 12 bases between the germline ends. This CDR3 has 13 amino acids. The CDR3: CASSETADYEQYF. In nucleotides, the CDR3 is TGTGCCAGCTCGGAGACAGCTGACTACGAGCAGTACTTC.

The J gene is TRBJ2-5, the V gene TRBV7-8; TRBD1 matches at 10 bases. Trimming cost V 6 bases and J 4 bases; bases outside gene matches: 8. Germline CDR1 reads SGHVS; CDR2 reads FQNEAQ. The CDR3 consists of 15 residues. CDR3 DNA: TGTGCCAGCAGTAGCGGGACAGGGGATCGAGAGACCCAGTACTTC. Amino acid sequence: CASSSGTGDRETQYF.

The gene calls are TRBV13 and TRBJ2-2; 7 bases match TRBD2. The CDR3 totals 15 residues. V was clipped by 5 bases and J by 1 base; unmatched bases: 4. Germline V lookup: CDR1 PRHDT, CDR2 FYEKMQ (reference sequence). DNA for the CDR3: TGTGCCAGCAGCGCAGCGGGGCTGAACACCGGGGAGCTGTTTTTT. Translating gives CASSAAGLNTGELFF.

This sequence joins TRBV11-2 and TRBJ2-5; 8 positions match TRBD2. V was clipped by 9 bases and J by 4 bases; unmatched bases: 10. From germline, CDR1 is SGHAT and CDR2 FQNNGV. The CDR3 length is 14 residues. CDR3 in amino acids: CASLTGGPRETQYF. DNA of the CDR3: TGTGCCAGTCTTACGGGGGGGCCGCGAGAGACCCAGTACTTC.

This sequence joins TRBV3-1 (or the pseudogene TRBV3-2) and TRBJ2-2, with 7 bases that match TRBD2. The germline CDR1 and CDR2 sequences are LGHDT and YNNKEL (reference sequence). The CDR3 consists of 17 residues. The V segment lost 0 bases and the J segment 4 bases; nucleotides outside the gene matches: 8. CDR3 nucleotides: TGTGCCAGCAGCCAAGATCTGAGCGGGGCGGGCACCGGGGAGCTGTTTTTT. Amino acid sequence: CASSQDLSGAGTGELFF.

The rearrangement uses TRBV6-6 and TRBJ1-1; D is possibly TRBD1 (5 bases). Germline V gene data show CDR1 as MNHNY and CDR2 as SVGAGI (reference sequence). Trimming removed 11 bases at V and 3 bases at J, with 16 bases between. CDR3 length: 13 residues. The CDR3 sequence: CAGAGRADTEAFF. The CDR3, as DNA: TGTGCCGGGGCAGGCAGGGCGGACACTGAAGCTTTCTTT.

V gene TRBV19 combines with J gene TRBJ2-7; possible D gene TRBD2, 5 bases. The CDR3 is made up of 14 amino acids. Germline assignment: CDR1 LNHDA and CDR2 SQIVND (reference sequence). V lost 3 bases, J lost 4 bases, and 13 bases lay in between. For the CDR3, the DNA is TGTGCCAGTAGTATGGCCGGACTCCCGTACGAGCAGTACTTC. Translated: CASSMAGLPYEQYF.

The chain carries TRBV29-1 and TRBJ2-1; 7 bases are shared with TRBD1. V lost 3 bases and J lost 3; bases outside the gene matches: 5. The CDR3 has 14 amino acids. CDR1 is SQVTM and CDR2 is ANQGSEA in the germline V gene. This CDR3 reads CSVDPTGYYNEQFF. CDR3 DNA sequence: TGCAGCGTTGATCCGACAGGGTACTACAATGAGCAGTTCTTC.

The J gene is TRBJ2-2, the V gene TRBV3-1 (or the pseudogene TRBV3-2); TRBD2 is a possible D gene (6 bases). The CDR3 totals 15 residues. Germline loops: CDR1 LGHDT, CDR2 YNNKEL (reference sequence). Trimming shortened V by 1 base and J by 4 bases, and 10 bases separated the two germline ends. The chain's CDR3 is CASSQGAGITGELFF. CDR3 DNA sequence: TGTGCCAGCAGCCAAGGGGCGGGGATCACCGGGGAGCTGTTTTTT.

The rearrangement joins TRBV4-1 to TRBJ1-1, with 10 positions matching TRBD1. V lost 0 bases to trimming and J lost 4 bases; unmatched junction nucleotides: 2. The CDR3 length is 15 residues. Germline V gene sequence: CDR1 MGHRA, CDR2 YSYEKL. The CDR3 sequence: CASSQDGTGATEAFF. The CDR3 region has the DNA TGCGCCAGCAGCCAAGACGGGACAGGGGCCACTGAAGCTTTCTTT.

The chain carries TRBV3-1 (or the pseudogene TRBV3-2) and TRBJ2-4; the D gene is possibly TRBD2 (5 bases). Germline CDR1 and CDR2: LGHDT and YNNKEL (reference sequence). There are 18 residues in the CDR3. Trimming pared 3 bases from V and 0 bases from J, leaving 18 bases between. The CDR3: CASSHTAGPGLAKNIQYF. For the CDR3, the DNA is TGTGCCAGCAGCCACACCGCCGGCCCGGGATTAGCCAAAAACATTCAGTACTTC.

A few counts support this clone. V usage is TRBV29-1 and J usage is TRBJ1-5; D is possibly TRBD1 (5 bases). Trimming removed 6 bases at V and 0 bases at J, with 9 bases between. Germline V gene sequence: CDR1 SQVTM, CDR2 ANQGSEA. This CDR3 contains 13 residues. The CDR3 region is CSVAGPSNQPQHF. The CDR3 bases are TGCAGCGTCGCGGGGCCTAGCAATCAGCCCCAGCATTTT.

V is TRBV9 and J is TRBJ1-6, with a possible D match to TRBD1 (6 bases). V was clipped by 0 bases and J by 0 bases, with 10 bases between them. CDR1 is SGDLS, CDR2 YYNGEE, per germline. CDR3 length: 17 amino acids. CDR3: CASSVALRGSYNSPLHF. The CDR3 bases are TGTGCCAGCAGCGTAGCTCTCAGGGGCTCCTATAATTCACCCCTCCACTTT.

The genes are TRBV7-8 and TRBJ1-1; 9 bases are shared with TRBD1. The CDR3 runs 15 residues. Trimming at V came to 3 bases and at J to 6 bases, leaving 8 bases not matched to a gene. The germline gives CDR1 SGHVS, CDR2 FQNEAQ. The CDR3 sequence: CASSFSGTGPSEAFF. The CDR3 DNA is TGTGCCAGCAGCTTCTCCGGGACAGGGCCATCTGAAGCTTTCTTT.

V usage is TRBV9 and J usage is TRBJ2-1, with 15 bases aligning to TRBD2. Germline V gives CDR1 SGDLS, CDR2 YYNGEE. V trimming: 2 bases; J trimming: 3 bases; junction bases outside the gene matches: 6. This CDR3 spans 18 amino acids. This CDR3 is CASSVGTSGGPDYNEQFF. The CDR3 nucleotides read TGTGCCAGCAGCGTCGGGACTAGCGGGGGGCCTGACTACAATGAGCAGTTCTTC.